Listed here are 10 T cell receptor beta chains from one sample, sequenced in a study of blood T cells in healthy people across ages. For the second PCR, which ran for 7 to 11 cycles, a sample-barcoded 5' primer and a J-beta primer mix were used. Each CDR3 protein gets one entry after TCRdb re-called the 5' RACE reads with MiXCR. The sample carries roughly 1.9 million distinct CDR3 sequences, approximately 39% recorded once. Sequencing was performed on blood. These receptors all stem from a human donor in good health.

The genes are TRBV12-3 or TRBV12-4 and TRBJ1-1; D perhaps matches TRBD1 (6 bases). The CDR3 runs to 14 residues. The V gene lost 8 bases and the J gene lost 11 bases, with 24 bases spanning the gap. Here the CDR3 reads CASLQFNTGIPAFF. The CDR3 DNA is TGTGCCAGCCTTCAATTTAATACAGGGATCCCGGCTTTCTTT.

This clonotype appeared a few times. This sequence joins TRBV10-3 and TRBJ1-5; 10 bases agree with TRBD1. The germline gives CDR1 ENHRY, CDR2 SYGVKD. J lost 0 bases, V lost 3 bases, and 5 bases had no gene match. The CDR3 is 17 amino acids. CDR3 sequence (DNA): TGTGCCATCAGTGAAGGGACAGGGGTCGGTAGCAATCAGCCCCAGCATTTT. Translating gives CAISEGTGVGSNQPQHF.

This clonotype has a handful of counts. The V gene is TRBV7-2, the J gene TRBJ1-5; D gene uncertain. Trimming left V 1 base short and J 8 bases short, with 12 bases between. The CDR3 runs to 14 residues. CDR1 is SGHTA and CDR2 is FQGNSA in the germline V gene. DNA for the CDR3: TGTGCCAGCAGCTTAGAGTATGCGGCTGAGCCCCAGCATTTT. It codes for CASSLEYAAEPQHF.

The chain couples TRBV6-2 or TRBV6-3 to TRBJ2-5, with 7 positions matching TRBD1. The CDR3 is 18 residues long. Germline assignment: CDR1 MNHEY and CDR2 SVGEGT. V was pared by 6 bases and J by 1 base, with 17 bases of the junction left unmatched. The CDR3 nucleotides read TGTGCCAGCAGCTCACGGGGCCTGACAGGGAATTTCCAAGAGACCCAGTACTTC. Translated, it gives CASSSRGLTGNFQETQYF.

This chain's CDR3 is CASSVGSGEDQYF. The CDR3 region has the DNA TGTGCCAGCAGCGTAGGTAGCGGGGAGGACCAGTACTTC. V gene TRBV9 combines with J gene TRBJ2-5; the match to TRBD2 covers 8 bases. The germline V gene has CDR1 SGDLS and CDR2 YYNGEE. This CDR3 contains 13 residues. The junction had 5 bases not matched to a gene; V was cut back by 0 bases and J by 10 bases.

V is TRBV7-9 and J is TRBJ2-7; TRBD2 agrees at 7 bases. The CDR3 length is 17 residues. With 0 bases clipped from V and 0 bases from J, the junction kept 8 bases outside the gene matches. Germline lookup yields CDR1 SEHNR and CDR2 FQNEAQ (reference sequence). The CDR3 is CASSLASLAVISYEQYF. For the CDR3, the DNA is TGTGCCAGCAGCTTAGCGTCTCTAGCGGTGATCTCCTACGAGCAGTACTTC.

The V gene is TRBV29-1, the J gene TRBJ1-5; TRBD1 might be the D (6 bases). The germline V and J ends were trimmed by 5 bases and 3 bases, with 8 bases remaining between them. The CDR3 runs to 12 residues. Germline lookup yields CDR1 SQVTM and CDR2 ANQGSEA. CDR3 sequence: CSVRQDNQPQHF. The CDR3 nucleotides are TGCAGCGTTCGACAGGACAATCAGCCCCAGCATTTT.

This clonotype was seen a few times. This rearrangement joins TRBV12-3 or TRBV12-4 to TRBJ1-6; D is uncertain. The CDR3 loop spans 12 amino acids. V was clipped by 1 base and J by 9 bases, with 4 bases between them. CDR3 nucleotides: TGTGCCAGCAGTTTAGGTACTTCACCCCTCCACTTT. As protein: CASSLGTSPLHF.

This chain links TRBV24-1 with TRBJ1-2; no reliable D call. The CDR3 is 13 residues long. Germline CDR1 is KGHDR and CDR2 is SFDVKD. The V and J ends lost 1 base and 7 bases respectively, with 9 bases between them. The CDR3 reads CATSDFRMGGYTF. The CDR3 bases are TGTGCCACCAGTGATTTTCGGATGGGTGGCTACACCTTC.

V and J are TRBV20-1 and TRBJ2-5, with a possible D match to TRBD2 (6 bases). CDR1 and CDR2 from the germline V gene are DFQATT and SNEGSKA (reference sequence). The CDR3 contains 13 residues. Trimming removed 1 base from V and 2 bases from J, with 8 bases in between. CDR3 residues: CSARVGRQETQYF. In DNA form, the CDR3 reads TGCAGTGCTAGAGTTGGGAGGCAAGAGACCCAGTACTTC.